This T cell receptor (beta chain) was identified during a study of CD8 T cells in ankylosing spondylitis. Study findings and constraints: Disease-linked clones were CD8+ and relatively rare in peripheral blood.

TCRdb re-derived calls from the 5' RACE reads in MiXCR, one entry per CDR3 protein. This sample yields 250,000 to 300,000 distinct CDR3 sequences, of which around 19% are seen a single time; roughly 8% belongs to the top ten. Concerning this clonotype: Its cognate antigen is unknown.

The CDR3 extends over 13 amino acids. V shed 4 bases and J 4 bases; nucleotides not matched to a gene: 3. Germline V lookup: CDR1 SGHRS, CDR2 YFSETQ. The J gene is TRBJ1-2, the V gene TRBV5-1; 8 bases line up with TRBD1. The sequenced sample was blood, either unsorted or a sorted T cell fraction (not recorded which). The clonotype originates from a male donor with ankylosing spondylitis or in good health (not recorded which). CDR3 residues: CASSQGQVYGYTF. CDR3 sequence (DNA): TGCGCCAGCAGCCAGGGACAGGTCTATGGCTACACCTTC.